These 9 T cell receptor beta chains were sequenced from one sample in a study of blood T cells in healthy people across ages. Next came a second PCR, run for about 6 to 11 cycles, which used a sample-barcoded 5' primer along with a J-beta primer mix. TCRdb fed the 5' RACE reads into MiXCR, producing one record per CDR3 protein. The table lists some 1,800,000 distinct CDR3 sequences, more than 35% of them singletons. The sample consisted of blood. These receptor sequences come from a human donor in good health.

V is TRBV29-1 and J is TRBJ2-7; the D gene is possibly TRBD2 (5 bases). The CDR3 is 15 residues long. CDR1 and CDR2 from the germline V gene are SQVTM and ANQGSEA. Trimming took off 6 bases at V and 2 bases at J, with 20 bases between the two ends. Written as DNA, the CDR3 is TGCAGCGTCACACTCCCTGGACTTGCTCCCTACGAGCAGTACTTC. Protein: CSVTLPGLAPYEQYF.

As to this clonotype: Given the absence of the conserved phenylalanine or tryptophan at the CDR3 end, a read error is likely. The chain carries TRBV5-1 and TRBJ1-2, with a tentative D call TRBD1 (5 bases). The germline V gene has CDR1 SGHRS and CDR2 YFSETQ. Trimming pared 4 bases from V and 1 base from J, leaving 11 bases between. This CDR3 comprises 14 residues. DNA of the CDR3: TGCGCCAGCAGCCTCGGGACCGATAACTATGGCTACACCTCC. It specifies CASSLGTDNYGYTS.

The chain employs TRBV7-9 and TRBJ1-4; no clear D. Germline V gives CDR1 SEHNR, CDR2 FQNEAQ (reference sequence). V lost 5 bases and J lost 0, with 13 bases in between. The CDR3 is 16 amino acids. The CDR3 bases are TGTGCCAGCAGCCCCGGGAGGTCCTCAACTAATGAAAAACTGTTTTTT. It specifies CASSPGRSSTNEKLFF. Combining the CDR3 with reference TRBV7-9 and TRBJ1-4 gives the whole variable domain DTGVSQNPRHKITKRGQNVTFRCDPISEHNRLYWYRQTLGQGPEFLTYFQNEAQLEKSRLLSDRFSAERPKGSFSTLEIQRTEQGDSAMYLCASSPGRSSTNEKLFFGSGTQLSVL.

This chain links TRBV7-2 with TRBJ1-2; weak D call: TRBD1 (6 bases). The germline V gene has CDR1 SGHTA and CDR2 FQGNSA. With 1 base removed from V and 3 bases from J, the gap between germline ends came to 12 bases. The CDR3 has 15 amino acids. The CDR3 spells CASSLGVGGDYGYTF. The CDR3 DNA reads TGTGCCAGCAGCTTAGGAGTAGGGGGTGACTATGGCTACACCTTC.

This clonotype was detected a few times. The chain employs TRBV10-3 and TRBJ2-5; 7 nucleotides line up with TRBD1. V shed 5 bases and J 4 bases; nucleotides not matched to a gene: 4. Germline V lookup: CDR1 ENHRY, CDR2 SYGVKD. The CDR3 length is 13 residues. The CDR3 DNA is TGTGCCATCAGTAGGGACAGAGTAGAGACCCAGTACTTC. This encodes CAISRDRVETQYF.

V usage is TRBV7-3 and J usage is TRBJ2-3; 7 bases are shared with TRBD2. The V and J ends lost 5 bases and 1 base, in that order; junction bases with no gene match: 6. Germline V CDR1 and CDR2: SGHTA, FQGTGA. CDR3 size: 15 residues. Here the CDR3 reads CASSPASGRTDTQYF. In DNA form, the CDR3 reads TGTGCCAGCAGCCCTGCTAGCGGACGCACAGATACGCAGTATTTT.

The chain has TRBV11-3 and TRBJ1-2; the D gene is possibly TRBD1 (5 bases). V shed 1 base and J shed 4 bases, with 10 bases lying between them. CDR1 SGHNT and CDR2 YENEEA come from the germline V gene. The CDR3 has 14 amino acids. CDR3 protein: CASSLGGDAYGYTF. In DNA form, the CDR3 reads TGTGCCAGCAGCTTAGGGGGCGACGCCTATGGCTACACCTTC.

This clonotype was detected once. The J gene is TRBJ2-7, the V gene TRBV20-1; D is tentatively TRBD1 or TRBD2 (5 bases each). Deletions cut 0 bases from V and 4 bases from J, with 16 bases between. Germline CDR1 reads DFQATT; CDR2 reads SNEGSKA (reference sequence). This CDR3 comprises 15 residues. The CDR3 DNA is TGCAGTGCTAGAGATCTGAGGGGACCCGCGTACGAGCAGTACTTC. Translated, it gives CSARDLRGPAYEQYF.

The J gene is TRBJ2-7, the V gene TRBV20-1, with TRBD2 as a possible D gene (5 bases). Germline CDR1 is DFQATT and CDR2 is SNEGSKA (reference sequence). V was clipped by 3 bases and J by 2 bases, with 17 bases between them. The CDR3 contains 15 residues. This chain's CDR3 is CSARRTGWRAYEQYF. The DNA for the CDR3 is TGCAGTGCTAGGAGGACGGGGTGGCGGGCCTACGAGCAGTACTTC.